The 30 T cell receptor beta chains below were found in one sample sequenced in a study of blood T cells in healthy people across ages. A second PCR of roughly 6 to 12 cycles used a sample-barcoded 5' primer and a J-beta primer mix. TCRdb used MiXCR to reprocess the 5' RACE reads, holding one entry per CDR3 protein. The sample consists of some 1,800,000 distinct CDR3 sequences, roughly two fifths of them appearing once. Sequenced sample: blood. The receptor set was obtained from a human donor in good health.

In its sample, this clonotype was seen a few times. The gene calls are TRBV10-3 and TRBJ1-1; no clear D gene. The germline gives CDR1 ENHRY, CDR2 SYGVKD. V dropped 4 bases and J dropped 2 bases, with 14 bases sitting between them. This CDR3 spans 15 amino acids. The CDR3 protein is CAISVVGRGNTEAFF. The CDR3 coding sequence is TGTGCCATCAGTGTAGTAGGGCGGGGAAACACTGAAGCTTTCTTT.

This clonotype appeared a few times. The rearrangement links TRBV6-2 or TRBV6-3 to TRBJ2-1, with D unclear. This CDR3 region has 14 residues. Germline V gene sequence: CDR1 MNHEY, CDR2 SVGEGT. The V end lost 5 bases, the J end lost 2 bases, and 10 bases lay between the germline ends. The CDR3 nucleotides are TGTGCCAGCAGTAAACATGGGGCCTACAATGAGCAGTTCTTC. Translating it yields CASSKHGAYNEQFF.

The V and J genes are TRBV7-9 and TRBJ2-1, with 10 bases matching TRBD1. V lost 4 bases to trimming and J lost 8 bases; unmatched junction nucleotides: 8. The germline V gene has CDR1 SEHNR and CDR2 FQNEAQ (reference sequence). The length of the CDR3 is 15 residues. The CDR3 region is CASSSGQGITDEQFF. As DNA, the CDR3 is TGTGCCAGCAGCTCGGGACAGGGGATTACCGATGAGCAGTTCTTC.

A few counts support this clonotype. The rearrangement joins TRBV4-3 to TRBJ1-2; tentative D call: TRBD1 (5 bases). Per the germline V gene, CDR1 is LGHNA and CDR2 is YSLEER. Trimming took off 0 bases at V and 2 bases at J, with 10 bases between the two ends. The CDR3 consists of 15 residues. Written as DNA, the CDR3 is TGCGCCAGCAGCCAAGATATAAGGGGAAACTATGGCTACACCTTC. Translating gives CASSQDIRGNYGYTF.

The chain has TRBV7-2 and TRBJ2-1; TRBD1 might be the D (6 bases). Trimming removed 5 bases at V and 6 bases at J, with 11 bases between. The CDR3 covers 13 residues. Looked up from germline, CDR1 is SGHTA and CDR2 is FQGNSA. As DNA, the CDR3 is TGTGCCAGCAGCGCGGACAGCCCCAATGAGCAGTTCTTC. This sequence encodes CASSADSPNEQFF.

The chain uses TRBV29-1 and TRBJ1-1, with D tentatively TRBD1 (6 bases). This CDR3 region has 12 residues. V lost 4 bases and J 7 bases, leaving 13 bases between the germline ends. Looked up from germline, CDR1 is SQVTM and CDR2 is ANQGSEA. CDR3 loop: CSVGIGGLEAFF. The CDR3, as DNA: TGCAGCGTTGGAATAGGGGGACTTGAAGCTTTCTTT.

The chain uses TRBV20-1 and TRBJ2-7; TRBD2 matches 7 bases. Unmatched junction bases numbered 8, after V lost 2 bases and J lost 4 bases. This CDR3 region has 14 residues. Looked up from germline, CDR1 is DFQATT and CDR2 is SNEGSKA (reference sequence). The CDR3 region has the DNA TGCAGTGCTAGACTCCGGGACTACTCTTACGAGCAGTACTTC. Translating gives CSARLRDYSYEQYF.

V is TRBV2 and J is TRBJ2-7, with 7 bases that match TRBD1. The end of the DNA aligns better with TRBJ2-5, so the J call may be wrong. Germline V lookup: CDR1 SNHLY, CDR2 FYNNEI. The CDR3 contains 14 residues. For the CDR3, the DNA is TGTGCCAGCAGCCCACAGGGGTTTTGGGAGACCCAGTACTTC. It is translated as CASSPQGFWETQYF.

This chain uses TRBV18 with TRBJ1-1, with D maybe TRBD1 (6 bases). Germline lookup yields CDR1 KGHSH and CDR2 LQKENI. The CDR3 loop spans 14 amino acids. V was shortened by 2 bases and J by 6 bases, with 13 bases between the two germline ends. As DNA, the CDR3 is TGTGCCAGCTCACCATCTCAGGGGTTTGCTGAAGCTTTCTTT. Translating gives CASSPSQGFAEAFF.

This clonotype was seen more than once but under ten times. At one boundary the junction diverges from the germline segment, which might be a read error. The CDR3 DNA reads TGTGTCAGCAGCGGGACAGGATCAAGCCTAGGGAGGGGTCAGTTCTTC. As protein: CVSSGTGSSLGRGQFF. This sequence joins TRBV12-3 or TRBV12-4 and TRBJ2-1; a weak D match, TRBD1 (8 bases). This CDR3 is 16 amino acids long.

This clonotype was detected a few times. The CDR3 loop is CASSRGTSNTGELFF. The CDR3 region has the DNA TGCGCCAGCAGCAGGGGCACATCGAACACCGGGGAGCTGTTTTTT. The chain uses TRBV5-1 and TRBJ2-2, with a possible D match to TRBD1 (5 bases). V was cut by 4 bases and J by 0 bases, with 10 bases left in between. The CDR3 runs 15 residues. Looked up from germline, CDR1 is SGHRS and CDR2 is YFSETQ. The whole variable domain, filled in from reference TRBV5-1 and TRBJ2-2, reads KAGVTQTPRYLIKTRGQQVTLSCSPISGHRSVSWYQQTPGQGLQFLFEYFSETQRNKGNFPGRFSGRQFSNSRSEMNVSTLELGDSALYLCASSRGTSNTGELFFGEGSRLTVL.

As to this clonotype: One end of the junction does not line up with germline, which may come from a read error. CDR3 coding DNA: TGCGCCAGCAGTCAAGTGGGGGACGGGACCCAGTACTTC. Protein: CASSQVGDGTQYF. The V gene is TRBV4-1, the J gene TRBJ2-4, with D perhaps matching TRBD1 or TRBD2 (5 bases each). The DNA matches TRBJ2-5 better at its end, which makes the J call doubtful. The CDR3 is 13 amino acids. CDR1 is MGHRA, CDR2 YSYEKL, per germline.

The J gene is TRBJ2-7, the V gene TRBV20-1; D is possibly TRBD2 (5 bases). The closer fit of TRBJ2-5 to the DNA end suggests the J call may be wrong. There are 19 residues in the CDR3. CDR1 and CDR2 (germline): DFQATT, SNEGSKA (reference sequence). DNA for the CDR3: TGCAGTGCTAGAGTCCCACTAGTCGCCTTAAGCCGTCGAAGGGAGACCCAGTACTTC. Residues: CSARVPLVALSRRRETQYF.

As concerns this clonotype: Germline is not matched at one junction end, which may reflect a read error. The CDR3 loop reads CASSYSVSCEQYF. CDR3 nucleotide sequence: TGTGCCAGCAGTTACTCGGTCTCCTGCGAGCAGTACTTC. V is TRBV6-5 and J is TRBJ2-7; the D is unclear. Germline V lookup: CDR1 MNHEY, CDR2 SVGAGI. The CDR3 runs 13 residues.

The V gene is TRBV3-1, the J gene TRBJ2-7; D might be TRBD1 (5 bases). Germline V gene sequence: CDR1 LGHDT, CDR2 YNNKEL (reference sequence). Trimming left V 8 bases short and J 0 bases short, with 14 bases between. The length of the CDR3 is 14 residues. CDR3 region: CASLNPTASYEQYF. The DNA for the CDR3 is TGTGCCAGCCTCAATCCGACAGCCTCCTACGAGCAGTACTTC.

Note on this clonotype: A junction boundary mismatches the germline segment, possibly from a read error. V gene TRBV11-2 combines with J gene TRBJ2-5; a possible D gene is TRBD2 (6 bases). CDR3 length: 17 amino acids. Germline CDR1 is SGHAT and CDR2 is FQNNGV. The CDR3: CVSSWRPGLVDQETQYF. CDR3 DNA: TGTGTCAGCAGCTGGCGGCCGGGACTGGTGGACCAAGAGACCCAGTACTTC.

The chain links TRBV7-8 to TRBJ2-7; D unresolved. Looked up from germline, CDR1 is SGHVS and CDR2 is FQNEAQ. The CDR3 totals 14 residues. V gave up 8 bases and J gave up 2 bases, with 16 bases separating them. The DNA for the CDR3 is TGTGCCAGCGGAATTCGTAAGTCGGCCTACGAGCAGTACTTC. This gives the protein CASGIRKSAYEQYF.

CDR3 nucleotides: TGCAGTGCTAGAGATCTGTCAGGGGTTTGGGAGCAGTTCTTC. Protein product: CSARDLSGVWEQFF. This chain uses TRBV20-1 with TRBJ2-1; TRBD1 is a possible D gene (6 bases). Germline V gene data show CDR1 as DFQATT and CDR2 as SNEGSKA (reference sequence). The ends were cut back, 0 bases at V and 10 bases at J, with 16 bases in the middle. The CDR3 spans 14 residues.

The CDR3 loop reads CSVEKSGAGETQYF. The CDR3 nucleotides are TGCAGCGTTGAAAAATCCGGGGCGGGTGAGACCCAGTACTTC. This chain uses TRBV29-1 with TRBJ2-4; D tentatively reads TRBD1 or TRBD2 (5 bases each). The J call may not be correct, given that the DNA end is closer to TRBJ2-5. The germline V gene encodes CDR1 SQVTM and CDR2 ANQGSEA. The CDR3 loop spans 14 amino acids.

Written as DNA, the CDR3 is TGTGCCAGCAGCTTCGGAGCAGCGGGGGACGAGACCCAGTACTTC. Translated: CASSFGAAGDETQYF. The chain has TRBV7-9 and TRBJ2-5, with 8 bases lining up with TRBD2. This CDR3 contains 15 residues. Germline assignment: CDR1 SEHNR and CDR2 FQNEAQ (reference sequence). V was pared by 3 bases and J by 5 bases, with 8 bases of the junction left unmatched.

The V call is TRBV15, the J call TRBJ1-1; D remains ambiguous. Trimming cost V 0 bases and J 3 bases, with 11 bases left between them. The CDR3 has 15 residues. Germline values: CDR1 LNHNV, CDR2 YYDKDF (reference sequence). The CDR3, as DNA: TGTGCCACCAGCAGAGACCCTCTCTACCACACTGAAGCTTTCTTT. Encoded protein: CATSRDPLYHTEAFF.

This clonotype turned up a few times. The chain recombines TRBV7-8 with TRBJ2-7, with 10 bases lining up with TRBD2. The V gene end was trimmed by 2 bases and the J gene end by 2 bases; junction bases not matched to a gene: 6. CDR3 length: 16 residues. The germline V gene encodes CDR1 SGHVS and CDR2 FQNEAQ. CDR3 in DNA: TGTGCCAGCAGCTTATCCTCGAGCGGGGGGGCCTACGAGCAGTACTTC. This gives the protein CASSLSSSGGAYEQYF.

There are a few counts of this clonotype. In DNA form, the CDR3 reads TGTGCCAGCAGTTCCAACCTAGCGTTACTAGAGACCCAGTACTTC. Amino acid sequence: CASSSNLALLETQYF. V is TRBV6-2 or TRBV6-3 and J is TRBJ2-5; D is perhaps TRBD2 (6 bases). V lost 4 bases and J lost 4, with 16 bases in between. The germline V gene has CDR1 MNHEY and CDR2 SVGEGT. The CDR3 length is 15 residues.

The chain has TRBV19 and TRBJ1-1; no definite D call. V lost 3 bases and J 5 bases, leaving 13 bases between the germline ends. CDR3 length equals 14 residues. CDR1 and CDR2 from the germline V gene are LNHDA and SQIVND (reference sequence). The DNA of the CDR3 is TGTGCCAGTAGTATTCGACAAGCGGGAACTGAAGCTTTCTTT. Protein product: CASSIRQAGTEAFF.

The rearrangement links TRBV6-1 to TRBJ2-6; D is uncertain. V shed 5 bases and J shed 9 bases, with 14 bases lying between them. Germline assignment: CDR1 MNHNS and CDR2 SASEGT. This CDR3 comprises 14 residues. The CDR3 DNA reads TGTGCCAGCAGTCTCGATGGCGACCTCAACGTCCTGACTTTC. Protein product: CASSLDGDLNVLTF.

The chain recombines TRBV29-1 with TRBJ1-1; D is ambiguous. With 6 bases removed from V and 11 bases from J, the gap between germline ends came to 13 bases. This CDR3 spans 10 amino acids. Germline CDR1 SQVTM, CDR2 ANQGSEA. The CDR3 DNA sequence: TGCAGCGTCCGGATGGCGGGGGCTTTCTTT. Amino acids: CSVRMAGAFF.

The chain combines TRBV4-3 with TRBJ1-2, with D unresolved. The CDR3 spans 14 residues. V was cut by 3 bases and J by 0 bases, with 8 bases left in between. Germline V gene lookup returns CDR1 LGHNA and CDR2 YSLEER. CDR3 region: CASSHETTNYGYTF. In nucleotides, the CDR3 is TGCGCCAGCAGCCACGAGACAACTAACTATGGCTACACCTTC.

This clonotype was picked up a small number of times. This rearrangement joins TRBV29-1 to TRBJ1-2; a weak D match, TRBD1 (6 bases). The germline V gene has CDR1 SQVTM and CDR2 ANQGSEA. Trimming cost V 5 bases and J 5 bases, with 12 bases left between them. The CDR3 totals 12 residues. CDR3 nucleotide sequence: TGCAGCGTTTTAGGGGGGCTTTATGGCTACACCTTC. As protein: CSVLGGLYGYTF.

This clonotype was observed a few times. The rearrangement links TRBV5-6 to TRBJ2-6; D gene uncertain. The ends were cut back, 3 bases at V and 3 bases at J, with 4 bases in the middle. The CDR3 runs to 13 residues. CDR1 is SGHDT, CDR2 YYEEEE, per germline. The CDR3 reads CASSSRGANVLTF. CDR3 nucleotide sequence: TGTGCCAGCAGCTCCCGTGGGGCCAACGTCCTGACTTTC.

This chain uses TRBV7-2 with TRBJ2-3, with D tentatively TRBD2 (7 bases). The germline V and J ends were trimmed by 6 bases and 1 base, with 20 bases remaining between them. CDR3 size: 17 residues. The germline gives CDR1 SGHTA, CDR2 FQGNSA. The CDR3 reads CASSGLGGVGGTDTQYF. CDR3 in DNA: TGTGCCAGCAGTGGACTAGGGGGGGTTGGAGGCACAGATACGCAGTATTTT.